Below, 3 T cell receptor beta chains from the same sample are listed, as sequenced in a study of cytomegalovirus exposure and HLA in healthy donors. Primers: 60 Vbeta forward and 13 Jbeta reverse. Assay used: immunoSEQ multiplex PCR; TCRdb lists only in-frame clones, some missing. The sample lists about 89,000 clones, about 80% seen once, with about 1.4% in the top ten. What was sequenced was PBMCs. Receptors were obtained from a male donor in good health and CMV-seronegative.

This clone was recorded a few times. This chain uses TRBV6-5 with TRBJ2-7, with 9 nucleotides matching TRBD1. The V gene's germline CDR1 is MNHEY and CDR2 SVGAGI. J was trimmed by 2 bases and V by 6 bases; bases with no gene match: 8. The CDR3 contains 15 residues. The CDR3: CASRPRDRAPYEQYF. The CDR3 bases are TGTGCCAGCAGACCCCGGGACAGGGCCCCCTACGAGCAGTACTTC.

The chain has TRBV14 and TRBJ2-7, with TRBD2 identical over 9 bases. Germline V gene data show CDR1 as SGHDN and CDR2 as FVKESK. The junction had 13 bases not matched to a gene; V was cut back by 4 bases and J by 6 bases. The length of the CDR3 is 16 residues. CDR3 nucleotides: TGTGCCAGCAGCCCCTACACCGGGACTAGCTGGCTCGAGCAGTACTTC. Its translation: CASSPYTGTSWLEQYF. Full variable domain (remainder filled in from reference TRBV14 and TRBJ2-7): EAGVTQFPSHSVIEKGQTVTLRCDPISGHDNLYWYRRVMGKEIKFLLHFVKESKQDESGMPNNRFLAERTGGTYSTLKVQPAELEDSGVYFCASSPYTGTSWLEQYFGPGTRLTVT.

The chain has TRBV15 and TRBJ2-3; 8 nucleotides match TRBD2. CDR1 and CDR2 (germline): LNHNV, YYDKDF (reference sequence). Trimming took 0 bases from V and 4 from J; bases not matched to a gene: 12. This CDR3 is built from 18 residues. The CDR3 sequence: CATSRDPHLAGAPDTQYF. As DNA, the CDR3 is TGTGCCACCAGCAGAGATCCCCATCTAGCGGGTGCGCCAGATACGCAGTATTTT.